This T cell receptor beta chain was retrieved from a study of shared clonotypes between healthy human individuals (dated by TCRdb to about 2020). About the investigation overall: A couple of women and a few men aged 18 to 49 years were included in the cohort. For each donor, three plates each were used for CD4 naive and CD4 memory, two plates were used for CD8 naive, and one plate was used for CD8 memory. The study deeply sequenced blood TCR repertoires of about five healthy adults to estimate repertoire size and the extent of clonotype sharing between individuals. Libraries were prepared and TCR repertoires were sequenced by different laboratories using diverse techniques, in order to increase sequencing depth and limit assay-specific biases. Leukapheresis yielded between about 0.85 and 10 billion PBMCs per donor. Overall study outcomes, separate from this receptor: The small number of donors limited the genetic and exposure-history diversity represented. Rarefaction of sorted-subset datasets indicated incomplete sequencing despite the large sequencing depth. Approximately 5% of naive CD4, 3% to 4% of naive CD8, 2.3% of memory CD4, and about 0.4% of memory CD8 clonotypes were shared across a handful of donors. Pairwise subsampling indicated that sequencing depth was expected to affect the degree of clonotype sharing among donors. Sampling was limited to blood, and TCR repertoires in tissue likely differ from TCR repertoires in blood. Higher generation probabilities were observed for clonotypes shared by all four sorted-subset donors than for non-shared clonotypes. Larger estimated clonotype richness was generally found for naive subsets than for memory subsets.

Using the deep immunoSEQ assay, TCR CDR3 regions were amplified from genomic DNA by multiplex PCR. Extracted genomic DNA from each cell subset was distributed evenly across all wells of several immunoSEQ 96-well plates, and each plate was treated as a replicate. Each replicate PCR for sorted subsets received about 180 ng genomic DNA, equal to some 32,000 T cell genomes. Purified libraries were measured with a Qubit 3.0 fluorometer, size-checked on a Bioanalyzer 2100, and measured again with the KAPA Library Quantification kit. A separate single-read 150-cycle Illumina NextSeq 550 flow cell was used to sequence each immunoSEQ 96-well plate. The study's processing was this. Because the immunoSEQ output held only junctional sequences and lacked quality scores, the filtering could not match the filtering applied to full-length reads. Sequences were annotated with PyIR, a Python wrapper for IgBLAST v1.9, using IMGT germline references to assign V/J genes and CDR3. Any read was removed if the V/J assignment was weak (E-value above 1e-6), the CDR3 was missing, or the read contained stop codons, out-of-frame junctions, or ambiguous translated residues. V3J clonotypes were defined as sequences sharing the same inferred V gene, J gene, and CDR3 amino acid sequence. The percentage overlap between two repertoires was calculated by dividing the number of shared unique clonotypes by the size of the smaller repertoire. Three approaches were used to assess repertoire richness: RTK rarefaction, the Chao1 estimator, and Recon v2.1 estimates of unobserved clonotypes. OLGA was used to compute generation probabilities for all TCRbeta clonotypes that the gDNA method yielded from a handful of donors. TCRdb's version of the immuneACCESS table is confined to in-frame rearrangements and falls short of the full clone set. An unresolved V gene accounts for under half of the shortfall where checked; the remainder is of unknown origin. V and J calls and clone size are as listed in that table; D and trimming were resolved from the DNA. For this sample the table gives roughly 810,000 clones, of which about 96% were detected only once. The top ten hold around 0.25% of the sample.

The germline V gene (reference sequence) gives CDR1 as SGHNT and CDR2 as YYREEE. Its CDR3 holds 17 amino acids, cysteine through phenylalanine. Only the CDR3 DNA is retained, 51 bases long and in frame from the first base. Clipping removes 4 bases from V and 6 bases from J, with 10 as the unmatched junction base count. CD8 naive samples were obtained by positive selection for CCR7 among CD45RO-negative cells, yielding a CD45RA+CCR7+ population from which TemRA cells were excluded. Healthy HIV-negative adults with no recently reported acute infections or vaccinations were included as donors. Every donor was a Caucasian adult living in Nashville, Tennessee, USA. After blood collection by leukapheresis, PBMCs were isolated using Ficoll-Histopaque density gradient centrifugation and then cryopreserved in the vapor phase of liquid nitrogen. Purity and quantity of every magnetically sorted T cell population were checked by analytical flow cytometry. Genomic DNA was isolated from every sorted fraction and measured by UV absorbance on a Nanodrop 2000c.

As for this clone: This receptor's antigen is unknown. Per-nucleotide qualities are absent, and no much larger clonotype sits a single base away.

The rearrangement joined TRBV5-4 to TRBJ2-3, with 14 junctional bases fitting TRBD2. The specimen sequenced was naive CD8+ T cells sorted from blood. The sample's cell subset or site, from its label and the paper: CD45RA+CCR7+. This clonotype was obtained from a man between 25 and 39 years old in good health. The bases are TGTGCCAGCAGCGTGGGACTAGCGGGAGTGGTCTCGGATACGCAGTATTTT. This translates into CASSVGLAGVVSDTQYF.